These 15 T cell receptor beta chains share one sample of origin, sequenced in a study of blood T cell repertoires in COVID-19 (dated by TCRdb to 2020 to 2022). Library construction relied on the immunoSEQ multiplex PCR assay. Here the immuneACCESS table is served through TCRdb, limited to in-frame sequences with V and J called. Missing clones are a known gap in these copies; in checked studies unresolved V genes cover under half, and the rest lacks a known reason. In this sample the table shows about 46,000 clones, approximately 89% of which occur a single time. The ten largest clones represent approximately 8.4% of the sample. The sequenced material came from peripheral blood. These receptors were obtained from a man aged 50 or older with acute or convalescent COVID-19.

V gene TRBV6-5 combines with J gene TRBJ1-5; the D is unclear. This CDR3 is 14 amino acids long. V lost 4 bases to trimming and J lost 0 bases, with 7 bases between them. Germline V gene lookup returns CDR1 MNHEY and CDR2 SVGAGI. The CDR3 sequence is CASSSSNSNQPQHF. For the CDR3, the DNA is TGTGCCAGCAGTTCAAGCAATAGCAATCAGCCCCAGCATTTT.

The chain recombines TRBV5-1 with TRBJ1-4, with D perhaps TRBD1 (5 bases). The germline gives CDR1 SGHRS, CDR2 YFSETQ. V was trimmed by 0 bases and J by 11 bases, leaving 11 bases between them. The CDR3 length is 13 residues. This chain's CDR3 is CASSLEGEGKLFF. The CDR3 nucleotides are TGCGCCAGCAGCTTGGAAGGGGAGGGGAAACTGTTTTTT. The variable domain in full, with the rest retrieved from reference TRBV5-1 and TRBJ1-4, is KAGVTQTPRYLIKTRGQQVTLSCSPISGHRSVSWYQQTPGQGLQFLFEYFSETQRNKGNFPGRFSGRQFSNSRSEMNVSTLELGDSALYLCASSLEGEGKLFFGSGTQLSVL.

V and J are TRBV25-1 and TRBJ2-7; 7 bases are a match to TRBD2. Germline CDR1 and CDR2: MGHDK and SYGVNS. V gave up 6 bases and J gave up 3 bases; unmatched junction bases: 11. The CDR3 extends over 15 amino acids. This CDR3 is CASSPTGTKNYEQYF. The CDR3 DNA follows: TGTGCCAGCAGCCCCACCGGGACTAAGAACTACGAGCAGTACTTC.

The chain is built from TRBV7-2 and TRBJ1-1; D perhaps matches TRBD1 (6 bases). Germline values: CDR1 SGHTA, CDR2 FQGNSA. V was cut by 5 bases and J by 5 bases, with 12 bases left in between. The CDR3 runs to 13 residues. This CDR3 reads CASSPRGGTEAFF. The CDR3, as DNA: TGTGCCAGCAGCCCCAGGGGTGGGACTGAAGCTTTCTTT.

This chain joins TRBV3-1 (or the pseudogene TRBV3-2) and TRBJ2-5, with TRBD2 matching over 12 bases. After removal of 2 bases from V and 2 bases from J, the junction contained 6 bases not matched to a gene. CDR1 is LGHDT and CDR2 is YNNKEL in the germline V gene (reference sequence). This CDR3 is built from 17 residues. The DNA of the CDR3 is TGTGCCAGCAGCCAACCAATCGGACTAGCGGGACAAGAGACCCAGTACTTC. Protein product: CASSQPIGLAGQETQYF.

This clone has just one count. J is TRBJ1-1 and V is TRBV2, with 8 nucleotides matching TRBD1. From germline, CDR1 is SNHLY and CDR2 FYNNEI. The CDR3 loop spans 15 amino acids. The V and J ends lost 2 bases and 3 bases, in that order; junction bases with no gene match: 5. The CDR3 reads CASSEQGALYTEAFF. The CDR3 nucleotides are TGTGCCAGCAGTGAACAGGGGGCTCTATACACTGAAGCTTTCTTT. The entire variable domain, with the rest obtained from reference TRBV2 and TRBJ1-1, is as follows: EPEVTQTPSHQVTQMGQEVILRCVPISNHLYFYWYRQILGQKVEFLVSFYNNEISEKSEIFDDQFSVERPDGSNFTLKIRSTKLEDSAMYFCASSEQGALYTEAFFGQGTRLTVV.

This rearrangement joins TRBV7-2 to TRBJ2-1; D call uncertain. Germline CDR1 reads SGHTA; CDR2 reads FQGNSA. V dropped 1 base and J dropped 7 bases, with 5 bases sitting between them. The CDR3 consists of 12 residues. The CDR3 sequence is CASSLDENEQFF. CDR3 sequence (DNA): TGTGCCAGCAGCTTAGATGAGAATGAGCAGTTCTTC.

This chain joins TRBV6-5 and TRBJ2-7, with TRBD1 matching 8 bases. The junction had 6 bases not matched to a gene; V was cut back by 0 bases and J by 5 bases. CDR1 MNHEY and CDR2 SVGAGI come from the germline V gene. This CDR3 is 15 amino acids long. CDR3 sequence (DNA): TGTGCCAGCAGTTACTCCCGGACAGGGCCCCACGAGCAGTACTTC. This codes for CASSYSRTGPHEQYF.

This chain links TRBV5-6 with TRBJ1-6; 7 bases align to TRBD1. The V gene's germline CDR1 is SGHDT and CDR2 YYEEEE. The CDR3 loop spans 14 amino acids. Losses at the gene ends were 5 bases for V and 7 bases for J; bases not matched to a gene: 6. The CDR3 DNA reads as TGTGCCAGCAGACCGGGACAGAAGAATTCACCCCTCCACTTT. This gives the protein CASRPGQKNSPLHF.

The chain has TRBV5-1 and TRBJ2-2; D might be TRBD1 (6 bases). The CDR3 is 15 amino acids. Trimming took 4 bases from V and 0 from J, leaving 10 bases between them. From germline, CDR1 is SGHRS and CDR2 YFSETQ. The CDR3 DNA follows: TGCGCCAGCAGCCCGGACAGCGCGAACACCGGGGAGCTGTTTTTT. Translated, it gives CASSPDSANTGELFF.

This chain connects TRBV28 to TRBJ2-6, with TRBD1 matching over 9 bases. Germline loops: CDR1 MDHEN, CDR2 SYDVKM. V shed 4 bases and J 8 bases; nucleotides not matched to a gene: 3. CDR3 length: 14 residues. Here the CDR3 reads CASSSGTGTNVLTF. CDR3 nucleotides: TGTGCCAGCAGTTCGGGGACAGGGACCAACGTCCTGACTTTC.

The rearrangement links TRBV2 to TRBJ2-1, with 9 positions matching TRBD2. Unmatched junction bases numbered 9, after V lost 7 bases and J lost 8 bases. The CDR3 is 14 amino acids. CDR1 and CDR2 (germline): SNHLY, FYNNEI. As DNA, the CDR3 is TGTGCCAGCAAATCGGGACTAGCAGGGGATGAGCAGTTCTTC. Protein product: CASKSGLAGDEQFF. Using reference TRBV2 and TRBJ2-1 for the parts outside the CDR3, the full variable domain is EPEVTQTPSHQVTQMGQEVILRCVPISNHLYFYWYRQILGQKVEFLVSFYNNEISEKSEIFDDQFSVERPDGSNFTLKIRSTKLEDSAMYFCASKSGLAGDEQFFGPGTRLTVL.

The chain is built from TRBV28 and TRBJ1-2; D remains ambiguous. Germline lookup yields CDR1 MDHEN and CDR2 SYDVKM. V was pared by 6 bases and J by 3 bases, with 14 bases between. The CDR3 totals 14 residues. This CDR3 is CASRSEGWDYGYTF. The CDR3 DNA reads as TGTGCCAGCAGATCCGAGGGCTGGGACTATGGCTACACCTTC.

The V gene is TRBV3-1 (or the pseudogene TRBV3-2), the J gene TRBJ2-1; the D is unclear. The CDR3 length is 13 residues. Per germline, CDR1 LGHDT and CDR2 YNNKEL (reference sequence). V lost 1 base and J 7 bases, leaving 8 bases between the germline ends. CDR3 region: CASSQGLVNEQFF. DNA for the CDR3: TGTGCCAGCAGCCAAGGGCTAGTGAATGAGCAGTTCTTC.

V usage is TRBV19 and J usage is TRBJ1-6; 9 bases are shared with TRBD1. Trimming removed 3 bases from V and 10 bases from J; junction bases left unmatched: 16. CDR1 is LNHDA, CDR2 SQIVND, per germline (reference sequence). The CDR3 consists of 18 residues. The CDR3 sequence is CASSIVVWGQGFWSPLHF. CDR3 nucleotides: TGTGCCAGTAGTATTGTGGTGTGGGGACAGGGCTTCTGGTCACCCCTCCACTTT.